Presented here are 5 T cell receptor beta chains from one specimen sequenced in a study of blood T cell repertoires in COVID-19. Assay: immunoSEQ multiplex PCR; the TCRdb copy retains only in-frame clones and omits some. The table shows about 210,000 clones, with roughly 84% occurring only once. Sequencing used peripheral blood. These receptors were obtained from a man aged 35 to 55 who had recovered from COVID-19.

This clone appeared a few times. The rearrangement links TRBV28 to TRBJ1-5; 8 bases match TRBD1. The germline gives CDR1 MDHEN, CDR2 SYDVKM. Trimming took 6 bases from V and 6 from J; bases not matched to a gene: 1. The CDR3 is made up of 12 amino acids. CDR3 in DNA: TGTGCCAGCAGCGACAGGGGTCAGCCCCAGCATTTT. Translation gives CASSDRGQPQHF.

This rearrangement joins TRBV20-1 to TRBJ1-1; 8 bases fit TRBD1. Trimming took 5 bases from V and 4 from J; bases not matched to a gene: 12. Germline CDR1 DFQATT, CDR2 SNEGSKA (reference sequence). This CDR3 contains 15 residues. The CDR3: CSAGGQGGFGTEAFF. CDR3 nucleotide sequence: TGCAGTGCTGGTGGACAGGGTGGTTTTGGCACTGAAGCTTTCTTT.

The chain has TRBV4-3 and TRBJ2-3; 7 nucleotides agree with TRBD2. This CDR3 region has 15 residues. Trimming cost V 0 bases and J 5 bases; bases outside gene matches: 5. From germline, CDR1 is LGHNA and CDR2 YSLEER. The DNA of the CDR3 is TGCGCCAGCAGCCAAGAAGCGGGATACGTAGATACGCAGTATTTT. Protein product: CASSQEAGYVDTQYF.

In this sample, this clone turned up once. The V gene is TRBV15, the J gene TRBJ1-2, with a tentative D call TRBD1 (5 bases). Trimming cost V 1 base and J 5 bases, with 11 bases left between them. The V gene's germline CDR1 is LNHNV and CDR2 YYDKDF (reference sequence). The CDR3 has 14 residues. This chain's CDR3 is CATSRGEGAYGYTF. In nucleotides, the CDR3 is TGTGCCACCAGCAGAGGGGAAGGGGCGTATGGCTACACCTTC.

This CDR3 is CASRIPGLVSGEQFF. CDR3 nucleotide sequence: TGTGCCAGCAGAATTCCGGGACTAGTGAGCGGTGAGCAGTTCTTC. The V gene is TRBV6-4, the J gene TRBJ2-1, with 8 bases that match TRBD2. The trim removed 6 bases at V and 9 bases at J, leaving 13 bases unmatched. Germline lookup yields CDR1 MRHNA and CDR2 SNTAGT. The CDR3 length is 15 residues.